Presented here are 11 T cell receptor beta chains from one specimen sequenced in a study of blood T cell repertoires in COVID-19. Sequenced by immunoSEQ multiplex PCR; TCRdb stores in-frame clones only, minus some. The data hold about 170,000 clones, with about 85% observed a single time. Specimen: peripheral blood. These receptors originate from a man in his 60s who had recovered from COVID-19.

This clone was found a few times. The rearrangement joins TRBV21-1 to TRBJ1-1; the DNA was not used to check the table's D call, TRBD1. TRBV21-1 is marked as a pseudogene. This CDR3 region has 14 residues. The CDR3 nucleotides read TGTGCCAGCAGCGTTAGACAGGGAGGCCCTGAAGCTTTCTTT. Translated, it gives CASSVRQGGPEAFF.

To note about this clone: The sample contains more than one DNA sequence encoding this CDR3. The chain has TRBV5-1 and TRBJ1-2, with D possibly TRBD1 on 5 matching bases. The germline V and J ends were trimmed by 3 bases and 3 bases, with 9 bases remaining between them. This CDR3 is 13 amino acids long. Germline assignment: CDR1 SGHRS and CDR2 YFSETQ. In DNA form, the CDR3 reads TGCGCCAGCAGCTCCACAGGTGACTATGGCTACACCTTC. Residues: CASSSTGDYGYTF.

The chain couples TRBV18 to TRBJ1-1; 10 bases are a match to TRBD1. CDR1 KGHSH and CDR2 LQKENI come from the germline V gene. The CDR3 length is 15 residues. The junction had 4 bases not matched to a gene; V was cut back by 3 bases and J by 3 bases. As DNA, the CDR3 is TGTGCCAGCTCACCCTTTGGACAGGGGGACACTGAAGCTTTCTTT. Translation: CASSPFGQGDTEAFF.

CDR3 protein: CASGLVRLGASTNEKLFF. The CDR3 nucleotides read TGTGCTAGTGGTTTGGTACGCCTGGGGGCCTCAACTAATGAAAAACTGTTTTTT. The chain links TRBV12-5 to TRBJ1-4; D is possibly TRBD1 (6 bases). Trimming cost V 0 bases and J 0 bases, with 14 bases left between them. The germline V gene encodes CDR1 LGHNT and CDR2 FRNRAP. This CDR3 region has 18 residues.

V and J are TRBV15 and TRBJ1-5, with D uncertain. Germline V gene sequence: CDR1 LNHNV, CDR2 YYDKDF (reference sequence). Trimming stripped 3 bases from V and 6 bases from J, with 12 bases between. The CDR3 consists of 14 residues. The CDR3 DNA sequence: TGTGCCACCAGCAGTCGGGATTGGGGTCAGCCCCAGCATTTT. It translates to CATSSRDWGQPQHF.

The chain carries TRBV7-9 and TRBJ1-1; D is possibly TRBD1 (6 bases). Trimming removed 1 base at V and 9 bases at J, with 12 bases between. The CDR3 is 13 amino acids. Per the germline V gene, CDR1 is SEHNR and CDR2 is FQNEAQ (reference sequence). CDR3: CASSLDRDVKAFF. The CDR3 bases are TGTGCCAGCAGCTTAGACAGGGATGTGAAAGCTTTCTTT. The full variable domain, its missing parts supplied by reference TRBV7-9 and TRBJ1-1, is DTGVSQNPRHKITKRGQNVTFRCDPISEHNRLYWYRQTLGQGPEFLTYFQNEAQLEKSRLLSDRFSAERPKGSFSTLEIQRTEQGDSAMYLCASSLDRDVKAFFGQGTRLTVV.

This sequence joins TRBV6-6 and TRBJ1-5, with D possibly TRBD1 on 6 matching bases. V was clipped by 2 bases and J by 6 bases, with 11 bases between them. The CDR3 is 14 residues long. Germline CDR1 and CDR2: MNHNY and SVGAGI (reference sequence). This chain's CDR3 is CASSYDRIGQPQHF. The CDR3 DNA sequence: TGTGCCAGCAGTTACGACAGGATTGGTCAGCCCCAGCATTTT.

CDR3 sequence: CASSSVQGDQPQHF. In nucleotides, the CDR3 is TGTGCCAGTAGTAGCGTACAGGGGGATCAGCCCCAGCATTTT. The rearrangement links TRBV19 to TRBJ1-5, with 8 bases lining up with TRBD1. CDR1 and CDR2 from the germline V gene are LNHDA and SQIVND (reference sequence). The J segment lost 5 bases and the V segment lost 4 bases, leaving 4 bases of the junction unmatched. The CDR3 runs to 14 residues.

This sequence joins TRBV7-2 and TRBJ2-1; 8 bases map to TRBD1. In germline, CDR1 is SGHTA, CDR2 FQGNSA. V was clipped by 3 bases and J by 13 bases; unmatched bases: 2. The CDR3 is made up of 11 amino acids. CDR3 sequence reads: CASSFGQGQFF. CDR3 sequence (DNA): TGTGCCAGCAGCTTCGGACAGGGCCAGTTCTTC. Combining the CDR3 with reference TRBV7-2 and TRBJ2-1 gives the whole variable domain GAGVSQSPSNKVTEKGKDVELRCDPISGHTALYWYRQSLGQGLEFLIYFQGNSAPDKSGLPSDRFSAERTGGSVSTLTIQRTQQEDSAVYLCASSFGQGQFFGPGTRLTVL.

The chain is built from TRBV20-1 and TRBJ2-5; 10 positions agree with TRBD2. This CDR3 has 14 residues. V trimming: 3 bases; J trimming: 1 base; junction bases outside the gene matches: 2. Germline values: CDR1 DFQATT, CDR2 SNEGSKA (reference sequence). The CDR3 sequence: CSASRTSGQETQYF. The CDR3 DNA follows: TGCAGTGCTAGTAGGACTAGCGGCCAAGAGACCCAGTACTTC.

V and J are TRBV7-9 and TRBJ1-5; D call uncertain. This CDR3 is 11 amino acids long. V was shortened by 3 bases and J by 9 bases, with 6 bases between the two germline ends. CDR1 SEHNR and CDR2 FQNEAQ come from the germline V gene (reference sequence). CDR3 loop: CASSLSGPQHF. As DNA, the CDR3 is TGTGCCAGCAGCTTGTCAGGGCCCCAGCATTTT.